This TCR beta chain came from a study of CD8+CD57+ T cells in acquired aplastic anemia. The CDR3 has 14 amino acids. Per the germline V gene, CDR1 is SGHTA and CDR2 is FQGNSA. V shed 7 bases and J shed 3 bases, with 13 bases lying between them. It was patients with CD8+CD57+ cell expansion by flow cytometry who were chosen for sequencing. The patients all had a severe acquired aplastic anemia diagnosis. For CDR3 and TCR beta VDJ profiling, genomic DNA was the template used. TCRdb used MiXCR to reprocess the reads, holding one entry per CDR3 protein. Found here are 250,000 to 350,000 distinct CDR3 sequences, 56% of them singletons; the top ten hold 1.3%.

The V call is TRBV7-2, the J call TRBJ1-5, with D perhaps matching TRBD1 (6 bases). The specimen was sorted CD4+, CD8+, or CD8+CD57+ T cells (not recorded which) from PBMCs. The clonotype comes from a human donor with aplastic anemia. In nucleotides, the CDR3 is TGTGCCAGCACCAAACAGGGAAACAATCAGCCCCAGCATTTT. Protein product: CASTKQGNNQPQHF.